Each of the 20 T cell receptor beta chains below was sequenced from the same sample in a study of T cell changes during pregnancy in multiple sclerosis. Profiling relied on immunoSEQ multiplex PCR, and the TCRdb table lists in-frame clones only, not all of them. The data show about 100,000 clones, with around nine tenths seen just once and about 1.3% held by the top ten. The source material was peripheral blood, sampled in the second trimester of pregnancy. The receptors here all came from a female donor with multiple sclerosis, enrolled in a pregnancy study.

The chain links TRBV30 to TRBJ1-2; the match to TRBD1 covers 7 bases. V was pared by 1 base and J by 4 bases, with 15 bases of the junction left unmatched. The CDR3 has 17 amino acids. From germline, CDR1 is GTSNPN and CDR2 SVGIG (reference sequence). The CDR3 nucleotides read TGTGCCTGGAGTGACAGGGGAATCGGCTTGACTAGCTATGGCTACACCTTC. Translating it yields CAWSDRGIGLTSYGYTF.

This rearrangement joins TRBV18 to TRBJ2-1; a weak D match, TRBD2 (6 bases). V lost 2 bases and J 10 bases, leaving 15 bases between the germline ends. The CDR3 contains 14 residues. CDR1 and CDR2 (germline): KGHSH, LQKENI. The CDR3 loop reads CASSPARGGKEQFF. The CDR3 DNA reads TGTGCCAGCTCACCAGCGCGGGGAGGTAAGGAGCAGTTCTTC.

The V and J genes are TRBV19 and TRBJ1-6; D gene uncertain. The CDR3 sequence is 14 residues long. The V end lost 6 bases, the J end lost 9 bases, and 15 bases lay between the germline ends. Per the germline V gene, CDR1 is LNHDA and CDR2 is SQIVND (reference sequence). The CDR3 region is CASSTTENLSPLHF. The CDR3 nucleotides read TGTGCCAGTAGCACCACAGAGAACCTTTCACCCCTCCACTTT.

The chain employs TRBV11-2 and TRBJ2-2, with D possibly TRBD2 on 6 matching bases. This CDR3 has 14 amino acids. The germline gives CDR1 SGHAT, CDR2 FQNNGV. V was clipped by 5 bases and J by 5 bases, with 12 bases between them. The CDR3 loop reads CASSRLGGTGELFF. The CDR3, as DNA: TGTGCCAGCAGCCGATTAGGAGGGACCGGGGAGCTGTTTTTT.

J is TRBJ1-1 and V is TRBV7-9; D perhaps matches TRBD1 (5 bases). The germline CDR1 and CDR2 sequences are SEHNR and FQNEAQ (reference sequence). Trimming removed 1 base from V and 3 bases from J, with 6 bases in between. The CDR3 length is 13 residues. For the CDR3, the DNA is TGTGCCAGCAGCTTAGTGACAGACACTGAAGCTTTCTTT. Translation: CASSLVTDTEAFF.

The rearrangement joins TRBV27 to TRBJ2-3, with a tentative D call TRBD1 (5 bases). V lost 2 bases and J 2 bases, leaving 11 bases between the germline ends. Looked up from germline, CDR1 is MNHEY and CDR2 is SMNVEV (reference sequence). This CDR3 region has 15 residues. Here the CDR3 DNA reads TGTGCCAGCAGTTTACTAGGGGCCTCCACAGATACGCAGTATTTT. Its translation: CASSLLGASTDTQYF.

The chain has TRBV21-1 and TRBJ2-3; the table's D call of TRBD2 was not tested on the DNA. TRBV21-1 is shown as a pseudogene. CDR3 size: 16 residues. The CDR3 bases are TGTGCCAGCAGCAAAATTCTAGCGGGAGAGGTAGATACGCAGTATTTT. Protein: CASSKILAGEVDTQYF.

The V and J genes are TRBV11-3 and TRBJ2-1; D remains ambiguous. Deletions cut 1 base from V and 7 bases from J, with 5 bases between. The germline gives CDR1 SGHNT, CDR2 YENEEA. This CDR3 region has 12 residues. The DNA for the CDR3 is TGTGCCAGCAGCTTAGCGAGGAATGAGCAGTTCTTC. Protein product: CASSLARNEQFF.

The chain uses TRBV5-1 and TRBJ1-2; 10 positions match TRBD1. The germline gives CDR1 SGHRS, CDR2 YFSETQ. This CDR3 spans 16 amino acids. With V trimmed by 5 bases and J by 6 bases, 13 bases remained unmatched. The CDR3 region is CASSSGTGAYRNGYTF. The CDR3 DNA reads TGCGCCAGCAGTTCCGGGACAGGGGCCTATCGAAATGGCTACACCTTC.

V and J are TRBV30 and TRBJ1-2, with 8 bases that match TRBD1. Germline-derived CDR1 and CDR2 are GTSNPN and SVGIG (reference sequence). This CDR3 comprises 15 residues. V lost 0 bases, J lost 8 bases, and 11 bases stayed unmatched. This CDR3 reads CAWSVLRTGNRGYTF. DNA for the CDR3: TGTGCCTGGAGTGTACTAAGGACAGGGAATCGGGGCTACACCTTC.

This chain joins TRBV30 and TRBJ2-7; D remains ambiguous. This CDR3 region has 18 residues. Germline V lookup: CDR1 GTSNPN, CDR2 SVGIG (reference sequence). Trimming removed 2 bases at V and 0 bases at J, with 23 bases between. In nucleotides, the CDR3 is TGTGCCTGGAGTACCAACAAGAAATGGGCTCCAAGCTCCTACGAGCAGTACTTC. Translation gives CAWSTNKKWAPSSYEQYF. Based on the CDR3 plus reference TRBV30 and TRBJ2-7, the full variable domain is SQTIHQWPATLVQPVGSPLSLECTVEGTSNPNLYWYRQAAGRGLQLLFYSVGIGQISSEVPQNLSASRPQDRQFILSSKKLLLSDSGFYLCAWSTNKKWAPSSYEQYFGPGTRLTVT.

V gene TRBV5-1 combines with J gene TRBJ2-3, with a weak D call TRBD1 (6 bases). The V gene's germline CDR1 is SGHRS and CDR2 YFSETQ. CDR3 size: 16 residues. The ends were cut back, 6 bases at V and 4 bases at J, with 21 bases in the middle. CDR3 sequence (DNA): TGCGCCAGCACCCGCATTGGACAGACAAGCCCAGATACGCAGTATTTT. This gives the protein CASTRIGQTSPDTQYF.

J is TRBJ2-7 and V is TRBV18; perhaps TRBD2 as D (6 bases). The CDR3 consists of 15 residues. V was clipped by 3 bases and J by 0 bases, with 12 bases between them. The germline gives CDR1 KGHSH, CDR2 LQKENI. CDR3 bases: TGTGCCAGCTCACCGGAGGGGTTCTACTCCTACGAGCAGTACTTC. It codes for CASSPEGFYSYEQYF.

Written as DNA, the CDR3 is TGTGCCAGCAGCCAACCTGGGCGGGGGGGCTCTGGGGCCAACGTCCTGACTTTC. Amino acids: CASSQPGRGGSGANVLTF. The chain couples TRBV4-2 to TRBJ2-6, with 9 nucleotides matching TRBD2. CDR3 length: 18 amino acids. CDR1 is LGHNA and CDR2 is YNFKEQ in the germline V gene. The junction had 5 bases not matched to a gene; V was cut back by 2 bases and J by 0 bases.

The chain joins TRBV30 to TRBJ2-7, with 9 bases aligning to TRBD2. The CDR3 runs 17 residues. Germline V CDR1 and CDR2: GTSNPN, SVGIG (reference sequence). V was clipped by 0 bases and J by 4 bases; unmatched bases: 13. CDR3 in amino acids: CAWSVVAGVGRIYEQYF. As DNA, the CDR3 is TGTGCCTGGAGTGTAGTAGCGGGAGTAGGGAGGATATACGAGCAGTACTTC.

This clone was recorded only once. J is TRBJ1-5 and V is TRBV5-1; a possible D gene is TRBD1 (6 bases). The CDR3 length is 15 residues. The V end was cut by 2 bases, the J end by 1 base, with 10 bases between. In germline, CDR1 is SGHRS, CDR2 YFSETQ. The CDR3 sequence is CASSLGGESNQPQHF. The CDR3 DNA follows: TGCGCCAGCAGCTTAGGGGGAGAGAGCAATCAGCCCCAGCATTTT.

The J gene is TRBJ2-1, the V gene TRBV5-4; the match to TRBD1 covers 9 bases. In germline, CDR1 is SGHNT, CDR2 YYREEE (reference sequence). The CDR3 spans 12 residues. The junction had 1 base not matched to a gene; V was cut back by 5 bases and J by 7 bases. As DNA, the CDR3 is TGTGCCAGCAGGGACAGGGGAAATGAGCAGTTCTTC. Protein sequence: CASRDRGNEQFF. The whole variable domain, remainder taken from reference TRBV5-4 and TRBJ2-1, is ETGVTQSPTHLIKTRGQQVTLRCSSQSGHNTVSWYQQALGQGPQFIFQYYREEENGRGNFPPRFSGLQFPNYSSELNVNALELDDSALYLCASRDRGNEQFFGPGTRLTVL.

This chain links TRBV5-1 with TRBJ2-5; weak D call: TRBD1 (6 bases). The CDR3 covers 12 residues. V lost 7 bases and J lost 0, with 7 bases in between. The germline gives CDR1 SGHRS, CDR2 YFSETQ. CDR3 in DNA: TGCGCCAGCGGGGACAACCAAGAGACCCAGTACTTC. Encoded protein: CASGDNQETQYF.

The rearrangement joins TRBV6-1 to TRBJ1-5, with a weak D call TRBD1 (5 bases). Trimming shortened V by 2 bases and J by 7 bases, and 21 bases separated the two germline ends. The CDR3 length is 17 residues. CDR1 MNHNS and CDR2 SASEGT come from the germline V gene. For the CDR3, the DNA is TGTGCCAGCAGTGAACCTTTTACCAGGAATTGGGGCCAGCCCCAGCATTTT. It specifies CASSEPFTRNWGQPQHF.

J is TRBJ2-5 and V is TRBV29-1, with 9 bases matching TRBD2. In germline, CDR1 is SQVTM, CDR2 ANQGSEA. CDR3 length equals 15 residues. The V gene end was trimmed by 2 bases and the J gene end by 4 bases; junction bases not matched to a gene: 8. The CDR3 DNA is TGCAGCGTTGAACGGGGGGCTAGCGGGATAGAGACCCAGTACTTC. Its protein product is CSVERGASGIETQYF.